This T cell receptor beta chain was retrieved from a study of blood T cell repertoires in COVID-19. Whole-study context: Samples came from the United States, Italy and Spain, spanning acute and convalescent COVID-19. From T cells, B-cell-depleted T cells, or PBMCs came the material, which was cDNA or gDNA.

Methods used by the authors: Amplification of reference gene primers was used by the study to estimate nucleated cell counts. Produced via immunoSEQ multiplex PCR; TCRdb's table is partial and in-frame only. From that table come the V and J calls and clone size; the DNA was used to work out D and trimming. The repertoire holds 55,000 or so clones, with about 87% as singletons. This CDR3 spans 15 amino acids. Unmatched junction bases numbered 5, after V lost 2 bases and J lost 4 bases. Germline CDR1 reads MDHEN; CDR2 reads SYDVKM. Sequencing was performed on peripheral blood. This receptor was obtained from a woman in her sixties or seventies with COVID-19, enrolled during active disease. The rearrangement joins TRBV28 to TRBJ1-5; 7 bases align to TRBD1. CDR3: CASSLPDRVNQPQHF. DNA for the CDR3: TGTGCCAGCAGTTTACCCGACAGGGTGAATCAGCCCCAGCATTTT.